The 5 T cell receptor beta chains below were found in one sample sequenced in a study of T cells in Graves' hyperthyroidism and ophthalmopathy. TCR beta CDR3 regions were amplified from RNA transcripts. The HTBI primer set was used in a first-round RT-PCR of the TCR CDR3. TCRdb passed the multiplex PCR reads through MiXCR, listing each CDR3 protein once. The repertoire holds under 550,000 distinct CDR3 sequences, with 20% as singletons. The specimen was blood. Every receptor here comes from a man between 40 and 49 years old with Graves' ophthalmopathy.

The table lists this clonotype with many counts. CDR3 DNA: TGTGCCAGCAGTTCCCCGACTAGAGCAGATACGCAGTATTTT. The encoded protein is CASSSPTRADTQYF. This sequence joins TRBV12-3 or TRBV12-4 and TRBJ2-3, with TRBD2 as a possible D gene (6 bases). V was pared by 4 bases and J by 4 bases, with 12 bases between. This CDR3 region has 14 residues.

This clonotype showed up many times. The chain joins TRBV3-1 to TRBJ1-2; the D gene is possibly TRBD1 (6 bases). The germline CDR1 and CDR2 sequences are LGHDT and YNNKEL (reference sequence). Trimming pared 4 bases from V and 8 bases from J, leaving 20 bases between. There are 15 residues in the CDR3. The CDR3 DNA reads TGTGCCAGCAGCCCCGCGAATTTTGGGACACAAGGCTACACCTTC. It codes for CASSPANFGTQGYTF.

This clonotype was detected many times. V and J are TRBV14 and TRBJ2-1; 7 nucleotides align to TRBD2. With 4 bases clipped from V and 3 bases from J, the junction kept 6 bases outside the gene matches. Germline lookup yields CDR1 SGHDN and CDR2 FVKESK. The CDR3 extends over 15 amino acids. In nucleotides, the CDR3 is TGTGCCAGCAGCCCCGGACCGGGAGGCTACAATGAGCAGTTCTTC. Protein sequence: CASSPGPGGYNEQFF.

The chain combines TRBV28 with TRBJ2-2; 8 positions match TRBD1. The CDR3 runs 17 residues. V lost 3 bases to trimming and J lost 0 bases; unmatched junction nucleotides: 6. Germline CDR1 and CDR2: MDHEN and SYDVKM. The CDR3 sequence: CASSFPGQGPNTGELFF. In DNA form, the CDR3 reads TGTGCCAGCAGTTTTCCTGGACAGGGTCCGAACACCGGGGAGCTGTTTTTT.

V usage is TRBV19 and J usage is TRBJ2-1; D is uncertain. V lost 3 bases and J lost 10, with 16 bases in between. The V gene's germline CDR1 is LNHDA and CDR2 SQIVND (reference sequence). The CDR3 has 14 residues. The CDR3: CASSIRATSKEQFF. In nucleotides, the CDR3 is TGTGCCAGTAGTATTAGGGCGACAAGCAAGGAGCAGTTCTTC.